Given below is one TCR beta chain in context. Its antigen remains unknown. Using immunoSEQ multiplex PCR, the repertoire was profiled, and TCRdb retains in-frame clones only, with some absent. This table holds some 96,000 clones, 70% to 90% found once. CDR3 length: 15 amino acids. Germline-derived CDR1 and CDR2 are KGHSH and LQKENI. V was cut by 1 base and J by 6 bases, with 16 bases left in between. This record belongs to a study of T cell responses to AZD1222 COVID-19 vaccine. Whole-study findings and limits: Repertoires were obtained solely post-peak T cell response. Mostly white British, mostly female donors; authors suggested clonal diversity may be underestimated.

V gene TRBV18 combines with J gene TRBJ2-7; D could derive from TRBD1 or TRBD2 (5 bases each). The specimen comprised peripheral blood, sampled on day 0 of AZD1222 vaccination. The source of this sequence is an adult in good health. The CDR3 DNA sequence: TGTGCCAGCTCACCACGGAACGGGGCAACCGGCGAGCAGTACTTC. Protein: CASSPRNGATGEQYF.